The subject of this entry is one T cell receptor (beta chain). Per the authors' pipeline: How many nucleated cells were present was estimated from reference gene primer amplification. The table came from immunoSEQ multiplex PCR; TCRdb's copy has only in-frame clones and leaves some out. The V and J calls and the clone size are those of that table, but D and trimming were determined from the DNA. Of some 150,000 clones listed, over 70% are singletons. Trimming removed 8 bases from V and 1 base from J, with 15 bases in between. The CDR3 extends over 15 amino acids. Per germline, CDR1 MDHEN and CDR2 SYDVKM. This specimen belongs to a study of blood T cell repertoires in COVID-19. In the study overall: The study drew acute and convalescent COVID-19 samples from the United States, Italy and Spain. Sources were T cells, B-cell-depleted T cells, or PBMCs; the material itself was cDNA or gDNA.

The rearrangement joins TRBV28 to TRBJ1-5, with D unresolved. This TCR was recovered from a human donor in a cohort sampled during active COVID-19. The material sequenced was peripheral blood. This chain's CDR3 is CASPSGQQSNQPQHF. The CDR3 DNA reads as TGTGCCAGCCCCTCGGGTCAACAAAGCAATCAGCCCCAGCATTTT.